The 3 T cell receptor beta chains below all came from one sample that was sequenced in a study of OX40 agonist ivuxolimab in advanced cancers. Method: immunoSEQ multiplex PCR; TCRdb's copy keeps in-frame clones and lacks some. The table shows 50,000 to 65,000 clones, with approximately 78% occurring only once. Specimen: CD4+ or CD8+ T cells sorted from blood, collected in a trial of the OX40 agonist ivuxolimab. The origin of the receptors is an adult with an advanced solid tumor such as melanoma, head and neck, liver or kidney cancer.

This chain uses TRBV28 with TRBJ2-3; 9 positions agree with TRBD2. Germline assignment: CDR1 MDHEN and CDR2 SYDVKM. CDR3 length: 16 amino acids. J was trimmed by 8 bases and V by 5 bases; bases with no gene match: 14. In DNA, the CDR3 is TGTGCCAGCAGTCCGGCTGGGACTAGCTCGGGTGGTACGCAGTATTTT. Protein product: CASSPAGTSSGGTQYF.

CDR3 sequence (DNA): TGCAGCGTTGAAATGGCAGCGGGTGTCTCCGAGCAGTACTTC. Translating it yields CSVEMAAGVSEQYF. The chain recombines TRBV29-1 with TRBJ2-7; TRBD2 might be the D (6 bases). The germline V and J ends were trimmed by 2 bases and 6 bases, with 17 bases remaining between them. The germline CDR1 and CDR2 sequences are SQVTM and ANQGSEA. This CDR3 contains 14 residues.

The chain carries TRBV6-4 and TRBJ1-5; D remains ambiguous. Trimming removed 6 bases at V and 3 bases at J, with 12 bases between. This CDR3 comprises 14 residues. CDR1 is MRHNA, CDR2 SNTAGT, per germline. The CDR3 DNA follows: TGTGCCAGCAGCCTAAGCGGTAACAATCAGCCCCAGCATTTT. Protein product: CASSLSGNNQPQHF.